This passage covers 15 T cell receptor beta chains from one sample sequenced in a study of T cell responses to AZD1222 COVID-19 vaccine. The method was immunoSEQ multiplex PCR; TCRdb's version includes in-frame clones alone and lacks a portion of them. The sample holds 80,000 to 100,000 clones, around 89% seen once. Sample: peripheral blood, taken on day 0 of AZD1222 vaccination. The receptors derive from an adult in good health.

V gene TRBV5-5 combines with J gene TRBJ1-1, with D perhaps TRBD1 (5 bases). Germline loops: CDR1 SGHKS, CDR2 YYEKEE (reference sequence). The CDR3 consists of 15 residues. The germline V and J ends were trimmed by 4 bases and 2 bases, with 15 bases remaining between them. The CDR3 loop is CASSPPGGGNTEAFF. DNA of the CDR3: TGTGCCAGCAGCCCCCCGGGGGGAGGAAACACTGAAGCTTTCTTT.

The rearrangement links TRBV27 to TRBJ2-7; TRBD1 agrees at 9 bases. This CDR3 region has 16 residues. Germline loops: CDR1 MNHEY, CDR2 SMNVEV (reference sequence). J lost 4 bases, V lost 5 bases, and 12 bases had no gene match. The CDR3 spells CASSAPGQGSSYEQYF. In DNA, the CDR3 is TGTGCCAGCAGTGCCCCGGGACAGGGTTCTTCTTACGAGCAGTACTTC.

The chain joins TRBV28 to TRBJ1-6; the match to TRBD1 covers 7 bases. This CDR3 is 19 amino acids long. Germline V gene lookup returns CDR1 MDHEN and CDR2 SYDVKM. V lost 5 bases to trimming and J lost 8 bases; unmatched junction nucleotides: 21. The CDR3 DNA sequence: TGTGCCAGCAGTATCCAACAGGGGAGACAGGGCGTACTTTATTCACCCCTCCACTTT. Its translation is CASSIQQGRQGVLYSPLHF.

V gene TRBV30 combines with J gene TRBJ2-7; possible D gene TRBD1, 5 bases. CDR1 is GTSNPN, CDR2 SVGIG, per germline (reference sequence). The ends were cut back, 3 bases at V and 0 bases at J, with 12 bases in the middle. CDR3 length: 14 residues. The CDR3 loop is CAWSLQGSSYEQYF. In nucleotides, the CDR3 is TGTGCCTGGAGCCTCCAGGGAAGCTCCTACGAGCAGTACTTC.

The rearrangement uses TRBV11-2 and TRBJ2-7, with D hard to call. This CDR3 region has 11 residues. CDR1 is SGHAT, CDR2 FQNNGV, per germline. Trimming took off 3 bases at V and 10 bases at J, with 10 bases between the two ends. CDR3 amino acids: CASSFSQLQYF. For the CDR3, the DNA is TGTGCCAGCAGCTTTTCGCAACTTCAGTACTTC.

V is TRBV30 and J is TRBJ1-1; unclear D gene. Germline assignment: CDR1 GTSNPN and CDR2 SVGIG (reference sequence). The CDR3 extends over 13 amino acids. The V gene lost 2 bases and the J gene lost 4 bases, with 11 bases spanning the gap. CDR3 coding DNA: TGTGCCTGGAGTACAGAGAGCGGCACTGAAGCTTTCTTT. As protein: CAWSTESGTEAFF.

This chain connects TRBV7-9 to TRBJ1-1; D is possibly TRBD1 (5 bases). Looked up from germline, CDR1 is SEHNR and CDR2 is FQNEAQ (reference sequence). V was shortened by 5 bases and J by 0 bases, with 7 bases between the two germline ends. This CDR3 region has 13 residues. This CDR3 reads CASSATVNTEAFF. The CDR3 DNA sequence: TGTGCCAGCAGCGCGACAGTGAACACTGAAGCTTTCTTT.

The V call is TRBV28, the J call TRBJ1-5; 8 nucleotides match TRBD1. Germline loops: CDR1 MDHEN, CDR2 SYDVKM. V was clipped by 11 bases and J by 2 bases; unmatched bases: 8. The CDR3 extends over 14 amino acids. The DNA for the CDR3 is TGTGCCGTTGACGACAGGGGAGGCAATCAGCCCCAGCATTTT. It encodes CAVDDRGGNQPQHF.

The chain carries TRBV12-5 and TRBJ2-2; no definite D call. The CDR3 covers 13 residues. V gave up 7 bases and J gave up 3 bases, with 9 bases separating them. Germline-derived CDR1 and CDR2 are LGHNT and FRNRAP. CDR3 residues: CASAPWDTGELFF. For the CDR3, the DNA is TGTGCTAGTGCCCCGTGGGACACCGGGGAGCTGTTTTTT.

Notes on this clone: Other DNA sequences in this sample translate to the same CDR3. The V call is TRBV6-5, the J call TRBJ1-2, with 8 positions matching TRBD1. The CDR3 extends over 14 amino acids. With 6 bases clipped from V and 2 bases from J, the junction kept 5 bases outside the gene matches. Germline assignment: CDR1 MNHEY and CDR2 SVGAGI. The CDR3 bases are TGTGCCAGCAGCCGGGACAGGTCAAACTATGGCTACACCTTC. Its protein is CASSRDRSNYGYTF.

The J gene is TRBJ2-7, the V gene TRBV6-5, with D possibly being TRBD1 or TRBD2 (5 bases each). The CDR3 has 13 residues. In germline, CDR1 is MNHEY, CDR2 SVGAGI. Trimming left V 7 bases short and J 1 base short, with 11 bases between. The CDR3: CASKTGPSYEQYF. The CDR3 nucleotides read TGTGCCAGCAAAACGGGGCCATCCTACGAGCAGTACTTC.

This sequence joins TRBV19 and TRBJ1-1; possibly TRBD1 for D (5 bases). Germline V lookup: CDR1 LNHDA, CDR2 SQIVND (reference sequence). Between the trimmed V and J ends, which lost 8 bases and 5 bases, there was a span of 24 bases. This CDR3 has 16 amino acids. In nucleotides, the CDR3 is TGTGCCAGTTCCACTGTTCCGGGACCGCGAGAGACTGAAGCTTTCTTT. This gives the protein CASSTVPGPRETEAFF.

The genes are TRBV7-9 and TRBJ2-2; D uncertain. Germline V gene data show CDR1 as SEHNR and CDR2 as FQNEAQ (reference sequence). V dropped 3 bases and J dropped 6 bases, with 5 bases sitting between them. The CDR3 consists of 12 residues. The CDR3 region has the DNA TGTGCCAGCAGCTTCTGGGCCGGGGAGCTGTTTTTT. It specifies CASSFWAGELFF.

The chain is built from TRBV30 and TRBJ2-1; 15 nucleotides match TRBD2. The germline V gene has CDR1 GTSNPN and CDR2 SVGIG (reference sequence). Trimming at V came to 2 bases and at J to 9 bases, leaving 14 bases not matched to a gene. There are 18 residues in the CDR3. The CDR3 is CAWSRTSGLAGGSVEQFF. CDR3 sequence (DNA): TGTGCCTGGAGTAGAACCTCGGGACTAGCGGGAGGTAGTGTTGAGCAGTTCTTC.

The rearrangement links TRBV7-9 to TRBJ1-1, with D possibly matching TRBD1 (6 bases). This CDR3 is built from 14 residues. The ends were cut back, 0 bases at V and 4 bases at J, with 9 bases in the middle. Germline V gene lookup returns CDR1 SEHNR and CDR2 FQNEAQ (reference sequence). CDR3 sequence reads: CASSLAGGLTEAFF. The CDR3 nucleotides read TGTGCCAGCAGCTTAGCCGGGGGGCTCACTGAAGCTTTCTTT.